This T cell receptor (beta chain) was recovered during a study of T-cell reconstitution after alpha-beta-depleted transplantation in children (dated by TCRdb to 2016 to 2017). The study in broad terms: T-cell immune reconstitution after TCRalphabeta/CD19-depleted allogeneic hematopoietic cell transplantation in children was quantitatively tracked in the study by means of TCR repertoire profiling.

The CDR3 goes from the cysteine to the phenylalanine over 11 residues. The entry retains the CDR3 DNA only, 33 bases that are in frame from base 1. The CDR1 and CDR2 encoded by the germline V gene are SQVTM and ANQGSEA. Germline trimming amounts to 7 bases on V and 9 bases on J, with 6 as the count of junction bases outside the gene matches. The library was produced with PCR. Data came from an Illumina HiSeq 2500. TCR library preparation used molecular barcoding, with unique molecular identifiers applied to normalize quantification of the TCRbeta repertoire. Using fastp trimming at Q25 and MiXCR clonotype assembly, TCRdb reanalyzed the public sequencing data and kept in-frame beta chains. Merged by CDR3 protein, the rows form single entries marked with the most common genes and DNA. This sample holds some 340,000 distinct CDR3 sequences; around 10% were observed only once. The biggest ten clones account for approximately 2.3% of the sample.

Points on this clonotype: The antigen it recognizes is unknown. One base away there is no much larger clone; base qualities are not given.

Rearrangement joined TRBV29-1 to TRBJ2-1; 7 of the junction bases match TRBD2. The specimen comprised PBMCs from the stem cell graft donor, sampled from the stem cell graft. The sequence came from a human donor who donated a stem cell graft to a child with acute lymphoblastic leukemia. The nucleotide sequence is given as TGCAGCGCTACGTGGGGGGGTGAGCAGTTCTTC. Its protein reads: CSATWGGEQFF.